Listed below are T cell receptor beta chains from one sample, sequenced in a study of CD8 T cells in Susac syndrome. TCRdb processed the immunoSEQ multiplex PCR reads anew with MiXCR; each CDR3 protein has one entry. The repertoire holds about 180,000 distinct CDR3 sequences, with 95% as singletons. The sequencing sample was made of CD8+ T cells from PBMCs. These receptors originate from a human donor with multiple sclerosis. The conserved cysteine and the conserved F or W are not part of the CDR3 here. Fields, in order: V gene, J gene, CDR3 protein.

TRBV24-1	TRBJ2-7	ATSGSGRAYEQY
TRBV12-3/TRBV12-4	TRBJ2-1	ASSWRSSGNNEQF
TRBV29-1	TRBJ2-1	SVLSRGNYNEQF
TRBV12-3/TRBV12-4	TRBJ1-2	ASSLGVGYT
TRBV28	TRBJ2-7	ASSLAGGAYEQY
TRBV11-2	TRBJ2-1	ASSLGWTRSYNEQF
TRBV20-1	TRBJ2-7	SAISGTSAYEQY
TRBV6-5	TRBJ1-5	ASRARTANQPQH
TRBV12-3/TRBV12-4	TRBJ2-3	ASSELAYPDTQY
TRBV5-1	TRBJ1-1	ASSLVGSEAF
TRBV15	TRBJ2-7	ATSRDSPPGEQY
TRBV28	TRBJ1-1	ASTPHGQLNTEAF
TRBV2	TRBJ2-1	ASSATGGYNEQF
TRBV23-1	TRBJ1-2	ASSQSQKLVGGRYGYT
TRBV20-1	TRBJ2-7	SATHPSERYEQY
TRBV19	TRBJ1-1	ASEISFGNTEAF
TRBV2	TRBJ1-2	ASSDRTDGYT
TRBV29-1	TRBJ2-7	SVESITDSPYEQY
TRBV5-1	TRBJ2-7	ASSFLGEQY
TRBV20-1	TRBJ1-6	SARENRDIVTLH
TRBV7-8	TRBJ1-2	ASRLEGDRRYT
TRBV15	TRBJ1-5	ATSTNRNSNQPQH
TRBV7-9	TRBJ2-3	ASSPVPKDTQY
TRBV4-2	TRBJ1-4	ASRERQGGDEKLF
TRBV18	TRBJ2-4	ASSPKTSGGKNIQY
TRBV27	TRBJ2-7	ASSHTPWEQY
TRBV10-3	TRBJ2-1	AIGAGPYNEQF
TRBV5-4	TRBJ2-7	ASSGPGLAYEQY
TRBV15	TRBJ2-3	ATNSGRAADTQY
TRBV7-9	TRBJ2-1	ASSLPSGRNEQF
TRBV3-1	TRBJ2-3	ASSQGIGGTQY
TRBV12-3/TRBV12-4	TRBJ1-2	ASSRRDRNYGYT
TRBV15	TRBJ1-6	ATSRDLGANSPLH
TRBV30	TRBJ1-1	AWSDHRAEAF
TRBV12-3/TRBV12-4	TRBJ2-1	ASNQGAGDNEQF
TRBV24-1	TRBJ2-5	ATSDPINQETQY
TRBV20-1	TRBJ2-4	SARDYRAGGLENIQY
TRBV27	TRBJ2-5	ASSLTRMETQY
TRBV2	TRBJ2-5	ATLDYQETQY
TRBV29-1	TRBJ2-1	SAPTAPYNEQF
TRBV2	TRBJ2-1	ASRDSSYNEQF